This T cell receptor beta chain came from a study of CD8+CD57+ T cells in acquired aplastic anemia. Only patients with CD8+CD57+ cell expansion on flow cytometry were chosen for sequencing. CDR3 length: 14 amino acids. Germline CDR1 and CDR2: SGHTA and FQGNSA. V lost 3 bases and J 5 bases, leaving 13 bases between the germline ends. It was genomic DNA that served as the template for profiling TCR beta VDJ and CDR3. MiXCR was run by TCRdb on the reads, yielding one entry per CDR3 protein. The sample carries some 120,000 distinct CDR3 sequences, less than 50% recorded once. Sequenced: sorted CD4+, CD8+, or CD8+CD57+ T cells (not recorded which) from PBMCs. This TCR was sampled from a human donor with aplastic anemia. The chain couples TRBV7-2 to TRBJ1-1; D may be TRBD1 (5 bases). The CDR3 here is CASSLEPGRTEAFF. The CDR3 nucleotides are TGTGCCAGCAGCTTGGAACCAGGGAGGACTGAAGCTTTCTTT.